This T cell receptor (beta chain) originates from a study of Ad26.COV2.S vaccination and SARS-CoV-2 variants. As for the study in general: The donor participated in the COV1001 trial, in its Ad26.COV2.S arm. Study results and caveats: Estimates derived from TCR breadth and depth analyses may have underestimated total T cell responses. Placebo recipients had lower spike-specific TCR breadth than vaccine recipients.

CDR1 and CDR2 (germline): SNHLY, FYNNEI. Trimming shortened V by 2 bases and J by 6 bases, and 1 base separated the two germline ends. The CDR3 consists of 10 residues. Method: immunoSEQ multiplex PCR; TCRdb's copy keeps in-frame clones and lacks some. The data hold some 460,000 clones, with nearly 90% observed a single time. Treatment described: some 20 received Ad26.COV2.S at low or high dose, single or two shots; about 5 received placebo; per-sample allocation not given. Day 63 after the first vaccine or placebo injection was the time point for sampling. An 18-55-year-old adult in Boston served as donor. A remark on this clone: The antigen is unknown.

This sequence joins TRBV2 and TRBJ2-5; D ambiguous. Source: peripheral blood, taken in a trial of Ad26.COV2.S vaccine versus placebo. The source of this sequence is a person between 18 and 60 years old who received the Ad26.COV2.S COVID-19 vaccine or a placebo. CDR3 in amino acids: CASSEKTQYF. CDR3 bases: TGTGCCAGCAGTGAAAAGACCCAGTACTTC.